Presented here are 19 T cell receptor beta chains from one specimen sequenced in a study of monozygotic twins with inflammatory bowel disease. Using the 5' RACE reads, TCRdb records one entry per CDR3 protein without DNA. The record lists just over 300,000 distinct CDR3 sequences, of which the ten most abundant hold about 5%. Sample: blood. The receptors here all came from a human donor with ulcerative colitis or Crohn's disease, or a healthy co-twin of an affected twin (not recorded which).

This rearrangement joins TRBV18 to TRBJ1-6; TCRdb proposes TRBD1, but this gene call is untestable without DNA. CDR1 is KGHSH and CDR2 is LQKENI in the germline V gene. The CDR3 has 12 amino acids. CDR3 loop: CASSPDSSPLHF.

The J gene is TRBJ1-6, the V gene TRBV5-1. CDR3 length: 15 amino acids. CDR1 is SGHRS and CDR2 is YFSETQ in the germline V gene. CDR3 in amino acids: CASSLATDVNSPLHF. The complete variable domain, with remaining parts taken from reference TRBV5-1 and TRBJ1-6, reads KAGVTQTPRYLIKTRGQQVTLSCSPISGHRSVSWYQQTPGQGLQFLFEYFSETQRNKGNFPGRFSGRQFSNSRSEMNVSTLELGDSALYLCASSLATDVNSPLHFGNGTRLTVT.

The genes are TRBV7-2 and TRBJ1-1; TCRdb indicates TRBD1, and absent DNA this call remains unverified. The CDR3 is made up of 15 amino acids. Per germline, CDR1 SGHTA and CDR2 FQGNSA. This chain's CDR3 is CASSSKRTGSTEAFF.

CDR3 in amino acids: CSVGRWGGTDTQYF. This chain uses TRBV29-1 with TRBJ2-3; TCRdb proposes TRBD1, but this gene call is untestable without DNA. Germline CDR1 reads SQVTM; CDR2 reads ANQGSEA. There are 14 residues in the CDR3.

The rearrangement uses TRBV12-3 or TRBV12-4 and TRBJ2-7; the TCRdb D gene call, TRBD1, has no DNA to confirm it. CDR3 length equals 13 residues. This CDR3 is CASILETGGRQYF.

CDR3 residues: CSVRGGQETQYF. The gene calls are TRBV29-1 and TRBJ2-5; the TCRdb D gene call, TRBD1, has no DNA to confirm it. The CDR3 is 12 amino acids. Looked up from germline, CDR1 is SQVTM and CDR2 is ANQGSEA.

The chain recombines TRBV5-1 with TRBJ2-7; the TRBD2 assignment by TCRdb is unverifiable without DNA. Germline loops: CDR1 SGHRS, CDR2 YFSETQ. This CDR3 has 17 residues. CDR3 loop: CASNLTGLLSRGQEQYF.

The rearrangement uses TRBV5-1 and TRBJ2-1; TCRdb gives TRBD2 as the D gene, but with no DNA this cannot be confirmed. Germline V gene lookup returns CDR1 SGHRS and CDR2 YFSETQ. This CDR3 is built from 15 residues. The CDR3 region is CASSIRLAGLDEQFF.

J is TRBJ1-2 and V is TRBV28; the TRBD1 assignment by TCRdb is unverifiable without DNA. CDR1 is MDHEN, CDR2 SYDVKM, per germline. The CDR3 sequence is 14 residues long. This CDR3 is CASRNQGRGNGYTF.

The chain uses TRBV27 and TRBJ2-1; absent DNA, TCRdb's TRBD2 call cannot be checked. This CDR3 has 15 amino acids. Germline V gives CDR1 MNHEY, CDR2 SMNVEV (reference sequence). CDR3: CASSSLAGQYNEQFF.

The chain is built from TRBV20-1 and TRBJ2-5; TCRdb designates TRBD1, a call that cannot be tested without DNA. The germline V gene has CDR1 DFQATT and CDR2 SNEGSKA (reference sequence). CDR3 length: 14 amino acids. The CDR3 is CSALQVQGGETQYF.

This chain uses TRBV7-2 with TRBJ2-1; with no DNA, the TCRdb D assignment of TRBD1 cannot be verified. This CDR3 is 17 amino acids long. Germline V gene sequence: CDR1 SGHTA, CDR2 FQGNSA. CDR3: CASSERTGTGPFNEQFF.

The rearrangement joins TRBV20-1 to TRBJ2-1; with no DNA, the TCRdb D assignment of TRBD2 cannot be verified. CDR1 is DFQATT, CDR2 SNEGSKA, per germline (reference sequence). The CDR3 has 14 amino acids. The CDR3 loop is CSASRTSGYNEQFF.

The chain has TRBV20-1 and TRBJ2-3; no DNA is available, so the TRBD1 call from TCRdb remains unchecked. The CDR3 has 15 residues. Germline loops: CDR1 DFQATT, CDR2 SNEGSKA (reference sequence). CDR3 residues: CSAVTRGGVTDTQYF.

The chain couples TRBV6-2 or TRBV6-3 to TRBJ2-7; TCRdb's D gene call, TRBD1, goes unchecked for lack of DNA. Germline V gene sequence: CDR1 MNHEY, CDR2 SVGEGT. This CDR3 is 14 amino acids long. This chain's CDR3 is CASSYGQIVYEQYF.

The chain links TRBV6-1 to TRBJ1-2; without DNA, the TCRdb call of TRBD1 cannot be checked. This CDR3 is 14 amino acids long. Per the germline V gene, CDR1 is MNHNS and CDR2 is SASEGT. The CDR3 loop is CASRSTGVYYGYTF.

V usage is TRBV5-1 and J usage is TRBJ2-5. The CDR3 length is 12 residues. Germline lookup yields CDR1 SGHRS and CDR2 YFSETQ. The CDR3 here is CASNKRGETQYF. Full variable domain (remainder filled in from reference TRBV5-1 and TRBJ2-5): KAGVTQTPRYLIKTRGQQVTLSCSPISGHRSVSWYQQTPGQGLQFLFEYFSETQRNKGNFPGRFSGRQFSNSRSEMNVSTLELGDSALYLCASNKRGETQYFGPGTRLLVL.

The CDR3: CASSRDPLTSGELFF. The chain couples TRBV5-5 to TRBJ2-2; TCRdb's assignment of TRBD1 cannot be checked, as there is no DNA. CDR3 length: 15 amino acids. The V gene's germline CDR1 is SGHKS and CDR2 YYEKEE (reference sequence). Variable domain in full (rest from reference TRBV5-5 and TRBJ2-2): DAGVTQSPTHLIKTRGQQVTLRCSPISGHKSVSWYQQVLGQGPQFIFQYYEKEERGRGNFPDRFSARQFPNYSSELNVNALLLGDSALYLCASSRDPLTSGELFFGEGSRLTVL.

The chain employs TRBV7-9 and TRBJ2-7. CDR3 length: 15 amino acids. Germline V CDR1 and CDR2: SEHNR, FQNEAQ (reference sequence). The CDR3 is CASSLAGGTNYEQYF.